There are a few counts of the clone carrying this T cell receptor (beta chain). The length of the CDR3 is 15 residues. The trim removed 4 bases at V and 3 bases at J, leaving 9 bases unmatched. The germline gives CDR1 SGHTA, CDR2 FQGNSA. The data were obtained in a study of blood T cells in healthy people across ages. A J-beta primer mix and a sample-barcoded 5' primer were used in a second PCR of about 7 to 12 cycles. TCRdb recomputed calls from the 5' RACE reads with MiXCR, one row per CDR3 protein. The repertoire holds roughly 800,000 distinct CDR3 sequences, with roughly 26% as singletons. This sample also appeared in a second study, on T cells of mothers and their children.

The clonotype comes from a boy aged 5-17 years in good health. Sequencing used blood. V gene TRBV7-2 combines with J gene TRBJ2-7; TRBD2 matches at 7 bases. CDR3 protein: CASSSLAGGDYEQYF. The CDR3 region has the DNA TGTGCCAGCAGCTCTTTAGCGGGCGGAGACTACGAGCAGTACTTC.